This record looks at one T cell receptor (beta chain) sequence and its context. The sample originates from a study of blood T cell repertoires in COVID-19. Trimming shortened V by 2 bases and J by 0 bases, and 6 bases separated the two germline ends. There are 14 residues in the CDR3. Germline V lookup: CDR1 SGHRS, CDR2 YFSETQ. Original analysis: Reference gene primer amplification in the assay estimated nucleated cell counts. The repertoire was sequenced with immunoSEQ multiplex PCR; TCRdb's copy has only in-frame clones and lacks some. The DNA was the basis for D and trimming; V, J and clone size are from that table. This sample has roughly 92,000 clones, with about 89% found just once.

J is TRBJ1-5 and V is TRBV5-1, with D perhaps TRBD1 (5 bases). This clonotype was sampled from a man aged 45-60 years with acute or convalescent COVID-19. Sequences were obtained from peripheral blood. The CDR3 spells CASSLQDSNQPQHF. The CDR3 DNA follows: TGCGCCAGCAGCTTACAGGATAGCAATCAGCCCCAGCATTTT.